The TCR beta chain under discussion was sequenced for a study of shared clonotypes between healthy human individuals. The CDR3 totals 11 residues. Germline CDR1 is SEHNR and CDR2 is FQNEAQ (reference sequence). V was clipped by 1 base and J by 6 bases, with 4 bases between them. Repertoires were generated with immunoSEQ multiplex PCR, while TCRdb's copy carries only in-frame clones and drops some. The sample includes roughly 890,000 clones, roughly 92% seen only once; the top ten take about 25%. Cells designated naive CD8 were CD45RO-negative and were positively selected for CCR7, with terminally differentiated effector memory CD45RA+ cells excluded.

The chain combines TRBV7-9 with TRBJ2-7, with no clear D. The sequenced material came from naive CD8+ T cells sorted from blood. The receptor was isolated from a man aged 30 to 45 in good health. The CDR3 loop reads CASSLDFEQYF. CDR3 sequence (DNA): TGTGCCAGCAGCTTAGACTTCGAGCAGTACTTC.